This entry describes one T cell receptor (beta chain). The target antigen is unknown. This sample is part of a study of cytomegalovirus exposure and HLA in healthy donors. About the study: A prior analysis found about 120 million unique TCR beta sequences from about 179 million T cells. Membership in the Caucasian-associated ancestry cluster was found for 75% to 85% of 300 to 500 genotyped donors.

Per the germline V gene, CDR1 is LNHDA and CDR2 is SQIVND (reference sequence). Trimming shortened V by 3 bases and J by 10 bases, and 19 bases separated the two germline ends. The CDR3 is 15 amino acids. General study points: Earlier results showed most TCR beta V segments being productive about 87% or about 30% of the time. Later work found most CMV-associated TCR beta chains apparently HLA-restricted.

Use of 60 Vbeta and 13 Jbeta primers characterized the PCR. Sequenced by immunoSEQ multiplex PCR; TCRdb stores in-frame clones only, minus some. The data show about 130,000 clones, about 70% seen once. This receptor was taken from a woman aged 60 to 75 in good health and CMV-seropositive. Material: PBMCs. The V and J genes are TRBV19 and TRBJ1-5; a weak D match, TRBD1 (5 bases). The CDR3 spells CASSISRPDSHPQHF. Here the CDR3 DNA reads TGTGCCAGTAGTATCTCTCGCCCCGACAGTCACCCCCAGCATTTT. Full variable domain (remainder filled in from reference TRBV19 and TRBJ1-5): DGGITQSPKYLFRKEGQNVTLSCEQNLNHDAMYWYRQDPGQGLRLIYYSQIVNDFQKGDIAEGYSVSREKKESFPLTVTSAQKNPTAFYLCASSISRPDSHPQHFGDGTRLSIL.